This is a list of T cell receptor beta chains from one sample in a study of shared clonotypes between healthy human individuals. Profiling relied on immunoSEQ multiplex PCR, and the TCRdb table lists in-frame clones only, not all of them. The sample has around 550,000 clones; 95% to 97% are singletons. The specimen was naive CD4+ T cells sorted from blood. The receptors derive from a woman aged 25 to 39 in good health. The CDR3 runs from the conserved cysteine through the conserved F or W. A D gene is named only where the DNA matches it firmly. Only part of the rows carry a size: once, few, many, or a class if the clone is expanded.

CDR3nt: TGCGCCAGCAGCTACGGGACAGGGGGCTTGAGAAATGAAAAACTGTTTTTT
CDR3aa: CASSYGTGGLRNEKLFF
abundance: .
j_gene: TRBJ1-4
d_gene: TRBD1
v_gene: TRBV5-1

CDR3nt: TGTGCCAGCTCACCACCTCCAGGGGCTGGAAACACCATATATTTT
CDR3aa: CASSPPPGAGNTIYF
abundance: .
j_gene: TRBJ1-3
d_gene: .
v_gene: TRBV18

CDR3nt: TGTGCCAGCAGTTCCCCCCTAGACGAGCAGTACTTC
CDR3aa: CASSSPLDEQYF
abundance: .
j_gene: TRBJ2-7
d_gene: .
v_gene: TRBV6-6

CDR3nt: TGTGCCAGCAGCTCCGGACTAGCGGGTTACAATGAGCAGTTCTTC
CDR3aa: CASSSGLAGYNEQFF
abundance: .
j_gene: TRBJ2-1
d_gene: TRBD2
v_gene: TRBV7-6

CDR3nt: TGTGCCTGGAGCCCACAGGGCTCCCGGTTATACGAGCAGTACTTC
CDR3aa: CAWSPQGSRLYEQYF
abundance: .
j_gene: TRBJ2-7
d_gene: .
v_gene: TRBV30

CDR3nt: TGCGCCAGCAGCCCCGGACAGCTTTGGAGCTACGAGCAGTACTTC
CDR3aa: CASSPGQLWSYEQYF
abundance: .
j_gene: TRBJ2-7
d_gene: .
v_gene: TRBV5-4

CDR3nt: TGTGCCAGCAGTTTATTTCGCCCCGGGCAGAGACTAGCCAAAAACATTCAGTACTTC
CDR3aa: CASSLFRPGQRLAKNIQYF
abundance: .
j_gene: TRBJ2-4
d_gene: .
v_gene: TRBV27

CDR3nt: TGTGCCAGCAGCCGGGGCCCGGAGGGGAACACCGGGGAGCTGTTTTTT
CDR3aa: CASSRGPEGNTGELFF
abundance: .
j_gene: TRBJ2-2
d_gene: .
v_gene: TRBV6-4

CDR3nt: TGTGCCTGGAGTCTTCCGAATTCACCCCTCCACTTT
CDR3aa: CAWSLPNSPLHF
abundance: .
j_gene: TRBJ1-6
d_gene: .
v_gene: TRBV30

CDR3nt: TGTGCCAGCAGCGCCACCCTCAGCCCCGAGCAGTACTTC
CDR3aa: CASSATLSPEQYF
abundance: .
j_gene: TRBJ2-7
d_gene: .
v_gene: TRBV5-6

CDR3nt: TGTGCCAGCAGCTCCTCATTTGGGAGAATTGAAGCGGGGCAGTTCTTC
CDR3aa: CASSSSFGRIEAGQFF
abundance: .
j_gene: TRBJ2-1
d_gene: .
v_gene: TRBV11-2

CDR3nt: TGTGCCAGCTCACCGGAAAATCGCGAGCAGTACTTC
CDR3aa: CASSPENREQYF
abundance: .
j_gene: TRBJ2-7
d_gene: .
v_gene: TRBV18

CDR3nt: TGTGCCAGTAGTTTCTACGGGACAGGGAAGTACTTC
CDR3aa: CASSFYGTGKYF
abundance: .
j_gene: TRBJ2-4
d_gene: TRBD1
v_gene: TRBV19

CDR3nt: TGTGCCAGTAGTATCGCGGGATTCTCCTACAATGAGCAGTTCTTC
CDR3aa: CASSIAGFSYNEQFF
abundance: .
j_gene: TRBJ2-1
d_gene: .
v_gene: TRBV19

CDR3nt: TGTGCCAGCAGCTGGGGACAGGGAGTGAGCCACGAGCAGTACTTC
CDR3aa: CASSWGQGVSHEQYF
abundance: .
j_gene: TRBJ2-7
d_gene: TRBD1
v_gene: TRBV5-4

CDR3nt: TGTGCCAGCAGCTTGGGACTAGCGAACACCGGGGAGCTGTTTTTT
CDR3aa: CASSLGLANTGELFF
abundance: .
j_gene: TRBJ2-2
d_gene: .
v_gene: TRBV5-8

CDR3nt: TGTGCCAGCAGAGAATTCACGGACGCGAACACTGAAGCTTTCTTT
CDR3aa: CASREFTDANTEAFF
abundance: .
j_gene: TRBJ1-1
d_gene: .
v_gene: TRBV2

CDR3nt: TGTGCCAGCAGCTTAGTACGAGCGGCTTTCTTT
CDR3aa: CASSLVRAAFF
abundance: .
j_gene: TRBJ1-1
d_gene: .
v_gene: TRBV11-3

CDR3nt: TGTGCCAGTCGGCTCAGCGAGGGAAACACCATATATTTT
CDR3aa: CASRLSEGNTIYF
abundance: .
j_gene: TRBJ1-3
d_gene: .
v_gene: TRBV19

CDR3nt: TGTGCCGGGACAGGGGCGGTCTATGGCTACACCTTC
CDR3aa: CAGTGAVYGYTF
abundance: few
j_gene: TRBJ1-2
d_gene: TRBD1
v_gene: TRBV30

CDR3nt: TGTGCCAGCAGTTCCTTTCCGGACAGGGACTATGGCTACACCTTC
CDR3aa: CASSSFPDRDYGYTF
abundance: .
j_gene: TRBJ1-2
d_gene: TRBD1
v_gene: TRBV28

CDR3nt: TGCGCCAGCAGCTTGGGGACAGGGGCTTATAGCAATCAGCCCCAGCATTTT
CDR3aa: CASSLGTGAYSNQPQHF
abundance: .
j_gene: TRBJ1-5
d_gene: TRBD1
v_gene: TRBV5-1

CDR3nt: TGTGCCAGCAGCCAAGACTCGGGACTAGCGGTCTACGAGCAGTACTTC
CDR3aa: CASSQDSGLAVYEQYF
abundance: .
j_gene: TRBJ2-7
d_gene: TRBD2
v_gene: TRBV4-2

CDR3nt: TGTGCCAGTAGTATAACCAGGTACCAAGAGACCCAGTACTTC
CDR3aa: CASSITRYQETQYF
abundance: .
j_gene: TRBJ2-5
d_gene: .
v_gene: TRBV19

CDR3nt: TGTGCCAGCAGCTTAACCGTCTCTGTCCCTAGCACAGATACGCAGTATTTT
CDR3aa: CASSLTVSVPSTDTQYF
abundance: .
j_gene: TRBJ2-3
d_gene: .
v_gene: TRBV13

CDR3nt: TGTGCCAGCAGTTACCGGGACCCGATTTCCTACGAGCAGTACTTC
CDR3aa: CASSYRDPISYEQYF
abundance: .
j_gene: TRBJ2-7
d_gene: .
v_gene: TRBV6-6

CDR3nt: TGTGCCAGTAGTATTCTAGCGGCTAGCTCCTACAATGAGCAGTTCTTC
CDR3aa: CASSILAASSYNEQFF
abundance: .
j_gene: TRBJ2-1
d_gene: TRBD2
v_gene: TRBV19

CDR3nt: TGCGCCAGCAGCCGACAGGGGACAATGAACACTGAAGCTTTCTTT
CDR3aa: CASSRQGTMNTEAFF
abundance: once
j_gene: TRBJ1-1
d_gene: TRBD1
v_gene: TRBV5-1

CDR3nt: TGCAGCGTTGTGGCCGAGAAAGAAGCTTTCTTT
CDR3aa: CSVVAEKEAFF
abundance: .
j_gene: TRBJ1-1
d_gene: .
v_gene: TRBV29-1

CDR3nt: TGTGCCAGTAGTATAGTAGGGGACAGCGGCTACACCTTC
CDR3aa: CASSIVGDSGYTF
abundance: .
j_gene: TRBJ1-2
d_gene: TRBD1
v_gene: TRBV19

CDR3nt: TGCGCCAGCAGCGTCGGGACTAGCGGAACCCCAGGGCACGAGCAGTACTTC
CDR3aa: CASSVGTSGTPGHEQYF
abundance: .
j_gene: TRBJ2-7
d_gene: TRBD2
v_gene: TRBV5-1

CDR3nt: TGTGCCAGCAGCTTGGGGCCCGGGGAGCTGTTTTTT
CDR3aa: CASSLGPGELFF
abundance: .
j_gene: TRBJ2-2
d_gene: .
v_gene: TRBV5-4

CDR3nt: TGTGCCAGCAGTTTGACTAGCGGAGATTACAATGAGCAGTTCTTC
CDR3aa: CASSLTSGDYNEQFF
abundance: .
j_gene: TRBJ2-1
d_gene: TRBD2
v_gene: TRBV5-4

CDR3nt: TGTGCCAGCAGCTTTTTAGCGGGAGTAGGCAATGAGCAGTTCTTC
CDR3aa: CASSFLAGVGNEQFF
abundance: .
j_gene: TRBJ2-1
d_gene: TRBD2
v_gene: TRBV7-3

CDR3nt: TGTGCCAGCTCACCTTTACGCACAGATACGCAGTATTTT
CDR3aa: CASSPLRTDTQYF
abundance: .
j_gene: TRBJ2-3
d_gene: .
v_gene: TRBV18

CDR3nt: TGTGCCATCAGCGACCCTGAGGGTGGCTACACCTTC
CDR3aa: CAISDPEGGYTF
abundance: once
j_gene: TRBJ1-2
d_gene: .
v_gene: TRBV10-3